The subject of this entry is one T cell receptor (beta chain). The antigen remains undetermined. From germline, CDR1 is MNHEY and CDR2 SVGAGI. CDR3 length: 12 residues. V was shortened by 6 bases and J by 6 bases, with 8 bases between the two germline ends. The data originate from a study of T cell responses to AZD1222 COVID-19 vaccine. Study outcomes and limitations: There were vaccine-associated CD4 TCRs across spike, dominant at 160-218 and 743-854. Repertoires were obtained only post-peak T cell response. Spike-specific TCR depth and breadth grew after two AZD1222 doses.

Data came from immunoSEQ multiplex PCR; TCRdb stores just in-frame clones and leaves some out. This sample has 120,000 or so clones, with about 85% found just once. The rearrangement uses TRBV6-5 and TRBJ2-2; the D gene is possibly TRBD2 (5 bases). This receptor was identified in an adult in good health. Material: peripheral blood, obtained on day 0 of AZD1222 vaccination. CDR3 region: CASSEGSGELFF. In DNA form, the CDR3 reads TGTGCCAGCAGCGAGGGTTCCGGGGAGCTGTTTTTT.